The 14 T cell receptor delta chains given below trace back to one sample, sequenced in a study of human gamma delta and Vdelta1 T cells. No antigen has been identified for these receptors. TCRdb reapplied CATT to the PCR reads. Here the sample spans about 13,000 delta-chain clones, over 40% being singletons. The sequenced sample was Vdelta1 gamma-delta T cells from blood grown in culture (DOT cells). These receptors were collected from a human donor in good health.

This chain joins TRDV1 and TRDJ1; tentative D call: TRDD2 (5 bases). Germline-derived CDR1 and CDR2 are TSWWSYY and QGS. The CDR3 totals 16 residues. V lost 4 bases, J lost 5 bases, and 20 bases lay in between. CDR3 in DNA: TGTGCTCTTGGGGGCTACTTCCCCCTCCCCACTGATAAACTCATCTTT. It translates to CALGGYFPLPTDKLIF.

This chain links TRDV1 with TRDJ1; 10 positions match TRDD3. V shed 1 base and J 0 bases; nucleotides not matched to a gene: 8. The CDR3 loop spans 18 amino acids. In germline, CDR1 is TSWWSYY, CDR2 QGS. The CDR3 DNA reads TGTGCTCTTGGGGAACCGTTCCTACTGGGGGATTACACCGATAAACTCATCTTT. This sequence encodes CALGEPFLLGDYTDKLIF.

This clone was detected only a few times. V and J are TRDV1 and TRDJ4, with D possibly being TRDD3 (7 bases). Germline CDR1 reads TSWWSYY; CDR2 reads QGS. The CDR3 is 19 residues long. V lost 0 bases, J lost 0 bases, and 23 bases lay in between. As DNA, the CDR3 is TGTGCTCTTGGGGAACTGACAGACTGGGGAAATAACTCGGCCAGACCCCTGATCTTT. Its translation is CALGELTDWGNNSARPLIF.

By sample fraction, this clone is medium-sized. The V and J genes are TRDV1 and TRDJ1, with 9 bases lining up with TRDD3. Unmatched junction bases numbered 16, after V lost 0 bases and J lost 2 bases. Germline lookup yields CDR1 TSWWSYY and CDR2 QGS. The CDR3 loop spans 20 amino acids. In DNA form, the CDR3 reads TGTGCTCTTGGGGAACTAGGCTTTGGTCGGCTTCTGGGGGATACCGATAAACTCATCTTT. Its translation: CALGELGFGRLLGDTDKLIF.

The table lists this clone with a count of one. The chain joins TRDV1 to TRDJ1, with a weak D call TRDD3 (5 bases). Trimming removed 2 bases from V and 11 bases from J, with 15 bases in between. This CDR3 contains 13 residues. Germline V gene data show CDR1 as TSWWSYY and CDR2 as QGS. The CDR3 protein is CALGESWGKGLIF. In DNA, the CDR3 is TGTGCTCTTGGGGAAAGTTGGGGTAAAGGGCTCATCTTT.

The chain employs TRDV1 and TRDJ1; 8 bases are a match to TRDD3. This CDR3 region has 22 residues. Unmatched junction bases numbered 22, after V lost 1 base and J lost 0 bases. CDR1 is TSWWSYY, CDR2 QGS, per germline. CDR3 sequence (DNA): TGTGCTCTTGGGGAACGCGAAGGGGTACTGGGGGGGATTTGGGCACACACCGATAAACTCATCTTT. This translates into CALGEREGVLGGIWAHTDKLIF.

The chain couples TRDV1 to TRDJ1; 7 nucleotides line up with TRDD3. The CDR3 consists of 19 residues. Germline loops: CDR1 TSWWSYY, CDR2 QGS. The trim removed 2 bases at V and 12 bases at J, leaving 27 bases unmatched. The CDR3 nucleotides are TGTGCTCTTGGGGAAAAAGATCCTTCTCAGAACCGTCGGATGGGGGAAATCATCTTT. This encodes CALGEKDPSQNRRMGEIIF.

This clone was counted between two and nine times. V and J are TRDV1 and TRDJ1, with 12 bases matching TRDD3. Looked up from germline, CDR1 is TSWWSYY and CDR2 is QGS. V shed 2 bases and J 2 bases; nucleotides not matched to a gene: 18. The CDR3 has 21 amino acids. CDR3 in DNA: TGTGCTCTTGGGGAATGTCAGCCCCACCCTGGGGGATACGTTGGGACCGATAAACTCATCTTT. Its protein is CALGECQPHPGGYVGTDKLIF.

V is TRDV1 and J is TRDJ1; 9 nucleotides align to TRDD2. Per the germline V gene, CDR1 is TSWWSYY and CDR2 is QGS. The CDR3 runs to 18 residues. J was trimmed by 6 bases and V by 0 bases; bases with no gene match: 14. CDR3: CALGELSFLLEKSNKLIF. The CDR3 nucleotides read TGTGCTCTTGGGGAACTGTCCTTCCTACTCGAAAAGAGTAATAAACTCATCTTT.

This chain connects TRDV1 to TRDJ1; D is undetermined. There are 16 residues in the CDR3. Germline V gene data show CDR1 as TSWWSYY and CDR2 as QGS. Trimming stripped 3 bases from V and 0 bases from J, with 14 bases between. As DNA, the CDR3 is TGTGCTCTTGGGGACGTCTCCGGATCCGACACCGATAAACTCATCTTT. Translating gives CALGDVSGSDTDKLIF.

This chain joins TRDV1 and TRDJ1, with D perhaps being TRDD2 or TRDD3 (8 bases each). The CDR3 spans 21 residues. Between the trimmed V and J ends, which lost 1 base and 4 bases, there was a span of 31 bases. Germline CDR1 TSWWSYY, CDR2 QGS. The CDR3 is CALGEPRSSYSLAGGHDKLIF. The CDR3 DNA sequence: TGTGCTCTTGGGGAACCGCGGTCTTCCTACTCGCTTGCTGGGGGACACGATAAACTCATCTTT.

The chain uses TRDV1 and TRDJ1; TRDD3 might be the D (6 bases). Trimming cost V 3 bases and J 1 base, with 33 bases left between them. Germline V gene lookup returns CDR1 TSWWSYY and CDR2 QGS. CDR3 length equals 22 residues. The CDR3, as DNA: TGTGCTCTTGGGGAGTCCCCCCCTACCCCGCCCCGGGGGACCCCCCTCACCGATAAACTCATCTTT. This sequence encodes CALGESPPTPPRGTPLTDKLIF.

The rearrangement links TRDV1 to TRDJ1; TRDD3 is a possible D gene (6 bases). V lost 0 bases to trimming and J lost 2 bases, with 19 bases between them. The CDR3 has 18 amino acids. Germline V gene data show CDR1 as TSWWSYY and CDR2 as QGS. In DNA, the CDR3 is TGTGCTCTTGGGGAACTTTACCTTTCGCTGACTGGGACCGATAAACTCATCTTT. Translating it yields CALGELYLSLTGTDKLIF.

The sample holds a few counts of this clone. The chain joins TRDV1 to TRDJ1; maybe TRDD3 (6 bases). The CDR3 has 21 residues. Germline lookup yields CDR1 TSWWSYY and CDR2 QGS. Trimming took off 2 bases at V and 3 bases at J, with 31 bases between the two ends. The CDR3 here is CALGETATRTGSPQYADKLIF. For the CDR3, the DNA is TGTGCTCTTGGGGAAACGGCTACTCGTACTGGGTCGCCTCAGTATGCCGATAAACTCATCTTT.